These T cell receptor beta chains were read from a single sample in a study of control samples from healthy donors and cancer patients. Here immunoSEQ multiplex PCR was the method, and the copy in TCRdb shows in-frame clones only, minus some. Of 120,000 or so clones in the sample, approximately 90% were seen once. The sequencing input was PBMCs. These receptor sequences come from a woman aged 60-70 years with lung cancer. The CDR3 runs from the conserved cysteine through the conserved F or W. A D gene is named only where the DNA matches it firmly. Clone size is not always given. Where it is, it says once, few, many or a class for expanded clones.

j_gene: TRBJ1-1
abundance: .
v_gene: TRBV10-3
d_gene: TRBD1
CDR3nt: TGTGCCATCAGTAGTTCGGGACAGGAGAACACTGAAGCTTTCTTT
CDR3aa: CAISSSGQENTEAFF

j_gene: TRBJ2-7
abundance: .
v_gene: TRBV2
d_gene: TRBD1
CDR3nt: TGTGCCAGCAGCGTGACAGGGGGCTACGAGCAGTACTTC
CDR3aa: CASSVTGGYEQYF

j_gene: TRBJ2-7
abundance: .
v_gene: TRBV6-2/TRBV6-3
d_gene: TRBD1
CDR3nt: TGTGCCAGCAGTACCGGGACAGCCGGCTCCTACGAGCAGTACTTC
CDR3aa: CASSTGTAGSYEQYF

j_gene: TRBJ1-3
abundance: .
v_gene: TRBV7-8
d_gene: .
CDR3nt: TGTGCCAGCAGCTTAGGAGGAGACACTCCTGGAAACACCATATATTTT
CDR3aa: CASSLGGDTPGNTIYF

j_gene: TRBJ1-2
abundance: .
v_gene: TRBV5-1
d_gene: .
CDR3nt: TGCGCCAGCAGCTTACGGGCGGATGGCTACACCTTC
CDR3aa: CASSLRADGYTF

j_gene: TRBJ1-4
abundance: .
v_gene: TRBV19
d_gene: .
CDR3nt: TGTGCCAGTAGTAGTCCTGGACGGATTAATGAAAAACTGTTTTTT
CDR3aa: CASSSPGRINEKLFF

j_gene: TRBJ1-4
abundance: .
v_gene: TRBV7-9
d_gene: .
CDR3nt: TGTGCCAGCAGCTTATCGGGGGACGGGGAAAAACTGTTTTTT
CDR3aa: CASSLSGDGEKLFF

j_gene: TRBJ2-2
abundance: .
v_gene: TRBV9
d_gene: .
CDR3nt: TGTGCCAGCAGCGTATGGGGGATGACCGGGGAGCTGTTTTTT
CDR3aa: CASSVWGMTGELFF

j_gene: TRBJ1-1
abundance: .
v_gene: TRBV27
d_gene: TRBD1
CDR3nt: TGTGCCAGCAGTTTAGGAGACAGGGTAGCTGAAGCTTTCTTT
CDR3aa: CASSLGDRVAEAFF

j_gene: TRBJ2-3
abundance: .
v_gene: TRBV5-8
d_gene: .
CDR3nt: TGTGCCAGCAGCTTGGAGACGACAGATACGCAGTATTTT
CDR3aa: CASSLETTDTQYF

j_gene: TRBJ1-2
abundance: .
v_gene: TRBV11-3
d_gene: TRBD1
CDR3nt: TGTGCCAGCAGCTTAGCCCGGGACAGGGGTGCCACCTTC
CDR3aa: CASSLARDRGATF

j_gene: TRBJ1-1
abundance: once
v_gene: TRBV2
d_gene: TRBD1
CDR3nt: TGTGCCAGCAGTGTCCCGGGACAGGGAGCAGGCACTGAAGCTTTCTTT
CDR3aa: CASSVPGQGAGTEAFF

j_gene: TRBJ2-7
abundance: once
v_gene: TRBV11-3
d_gene: .
CDR3nt: TGTGCCAGCAGCTTGACAGACGGCAGCTCCTACGAGCAGTACTTC
CDR3aa: CASSLTDGSSYEQYF

j_gene: TRBJ2-1
abundance: .
v_gene: TRBV5-1
d_gene: TRBD2
CDR3nt: TGCGCCAGCAGCTTTGGGGGGACTAGCGGGAGAGGGAATGAGCAGTTCTTC
CDR3aa: CASSFGGTSGRGNEQFF

j_gene: TRBJ2-1
abundance: .
v_gene: TRBV9
d_gene: .
CDR3nt: TGTGCCAGCAGCGTAGCGTCGGGCCTGAATGAGCAGTTCTTC
CDR3aa: CASSVASGLNEQFF

j_gene: TRBJ1-6
abundance: .
v_gene: TRBV2
d_gene: .
CDR3nt: TGTGCCAGCACCCCGACAGCTTCACCCCTCCACTTT
CDR3aa: CASTPTASPLHF

j_gene: TRBJ1-2
abundance: .
v_gene: TRBV9
d_gene: TRBD1
CDR3nt: TGTGCCAGCAGCCAGGGACAGGCCTATGGCTACACCTTC
CDR3aa: CASSQGQAYGYTF

j_gene: TRBJ1-4
abundance: .
v_gene: TRBV30
d_gene: .
CDR3nt: TGTGCCTTCAAGACGTCCGTCAATGAAAAACTGTTTTTT
CDR3aa: CAFKTSVNEKLFF